The clone carrying this TCR beta chain was seen once. The antigen is unknown. The germline V gene encodes CDR1 LNHDA and CDR2 SQIVND (reference sequence). The CDR3 has 14 residues. Trimming cost V 11 bases and J 7 bases, with 20 bases left between them. The data were obtained in a study of OX40 agonist ivuxolimab in advanced cancers. About the research overall: Patients' therapy was ivuxolimab, an antibody that acts as an agonist of OX40 (CD134). Partial responses were achieved by three patients, one with hepatocellular carcinoma and two with cutaneous melanoma. General study findings and limits: At 0.1 to 3.0 mg/kg and by week 6, clonal expansion occurred in CD4+ and CD8+ blood T cells.

Sequenced by immunoSEQ multiplex PCR; TCRdb stores in-frame clones only, minus some. The data contain about 45,000 clones, approximately 86% of them singletons. The TCR was taken from an adult with an advanced solid tumor such as melanoma, head and neck, liver or kidney cancer. The chain joins TRBV19 to TRBJ2-2, with D perhaps matching TRBD1 (6 bases). Source: CD4+ or CD8+ T cells sorted from blood, taken in a trial of the OX40 agonist ivuxolimab. This chain's CDR3 is CASKRAGVDGELFF. CDR3 DNA: TGTGCCTCAAAAAGGGCAGGGGTGGACGGGGAGCTGTTTTTT.